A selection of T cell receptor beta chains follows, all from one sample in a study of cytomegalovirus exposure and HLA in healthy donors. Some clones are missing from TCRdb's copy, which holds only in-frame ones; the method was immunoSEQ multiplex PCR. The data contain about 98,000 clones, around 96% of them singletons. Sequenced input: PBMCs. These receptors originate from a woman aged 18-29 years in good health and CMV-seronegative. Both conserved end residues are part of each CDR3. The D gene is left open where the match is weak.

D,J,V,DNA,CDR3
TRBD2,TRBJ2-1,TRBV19,TGTGCCAGTATTGGGCGGGGGGGCCTCAATGAGCAGTTCTTC,CASIGRGGLNEQFF
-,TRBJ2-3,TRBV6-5,TGTGCCAGTCGGAGTAGGGATACGCAGTATTTT,CASRSRDTQYF
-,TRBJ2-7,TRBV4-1,TGCGCCAGCAGCCAAGTGTCAGGCTCCTACGAGCAGTACTTC,CASSQVSGSYEQYF
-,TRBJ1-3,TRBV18,TGTGCCAGCTCACCCTCGGACACGTTCTCTGGAAACACCATATATTTT,CASSPSDTFSGNTIYF
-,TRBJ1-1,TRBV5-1,TGCGCCAGCAGCTCAGGAGGGTTTACTGAAGCTTTCTTT,CASSSGGFTEAFF
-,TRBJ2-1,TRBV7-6,TGTGCCAGCAGCTCGGGGGAACCCTACAATGAGCAGTTCTTC,CASSSGEPYNEQFF
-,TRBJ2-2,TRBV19,TGTGCCAGTAGTAAGGGGGAAGGGCAGTTTGCCGGGGAGCTGTTTTTT,CASSKGEGQFAGELFF
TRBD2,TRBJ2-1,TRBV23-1,TGCGCCAGCAGTCAAGGGACTAGCGGCAACAATGAGCAGTTCTTC,CASSQGTSGNNEQFF
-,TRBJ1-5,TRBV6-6,TGTGCCAGCAGTTACATGGACACCAATCAGCCCCAGCATTTT,CASSYMDTNQPQHF
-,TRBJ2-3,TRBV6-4,TGTGCCAGCAGTTTCCGGGACTTTAGCACAGATACGCAGTATTTT,CASSFRDFSTDTQYF
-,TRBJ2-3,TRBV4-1,TGCGCCAGCAGCCACCCAGGTTCTCAGGATACGCAGTATTTT,CASSHPGSQDTQYF
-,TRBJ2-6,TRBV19,TGTGCCAGTAGTATAGATTCGGGTACTGGGGCCAACGTCCTGACTTTC,CASSIDSGTGANVLTF
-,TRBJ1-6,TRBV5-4,TGTGCCAGCAGCTTGGGGGGCACTACCCTCAATTTTTCACCCCTCCACTTT,CASSLGGTTLNFSPLHF
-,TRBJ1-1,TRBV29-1,TGCAGCGTTGAGGGGGGGCAGGGCGCTTTCTTT,CSVEGGQGAFF
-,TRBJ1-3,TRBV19,TGTGCCAGTAGTAGAACAGACTCTGGAAACACCATATATTTT,CASSRTDSGNTIYF
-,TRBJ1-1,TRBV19,TGTGCCAGTAGTCTGTCCGGAGGGACTGAAGCTTTCTTT,CASSLSGGTEAFF
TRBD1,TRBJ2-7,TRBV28,TGTGCCAGCAGTTTTCCGGACAGGGAGTCCTTC,CASSFPDRESF
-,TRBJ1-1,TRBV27,TGTGCCAGCAGTCTGGACAGCAAAGGATCCGCTGAAGCTTTCTTT,CASSLDSKGSAEAFF
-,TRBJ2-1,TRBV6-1,TGTGCCAGCAGTGAAGTCTGGGCGAGTCCCCCCTACAATGAGCAGTTCTTC,CASSEVWASPPYNEQFF
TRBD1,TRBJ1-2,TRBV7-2,TGTGCCAGCAGCTCCACACCGGGACAGGGGGCATATGGCTACACCTTC,CASSSTPGQGAYGYTF
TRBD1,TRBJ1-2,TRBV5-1,TGCGCCAGCAGCTTGGTAGGGGGCGCGGGAAGTAGGGATGGCTACACCTTC,CASSLVGGAGSRDGYTF
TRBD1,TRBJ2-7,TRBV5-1,TGCGCCAGCAGCTCCTGGTATATGGACAGGGTTTTTAACGAGCAGTACTTC,CASSSWYMDRVFNEQYF
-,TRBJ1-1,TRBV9,TGTGCCAGCAGCGATATTACAGGGCTGAACACTGAAGCTTTCTTT,CASSDITGLNTEAFF
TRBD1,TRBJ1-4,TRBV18,TGTGCCAGCTCACCCCGGACAGGGTCCGGGGAAAAACTGTTTTTT,CASSPRTGSGEKLFF
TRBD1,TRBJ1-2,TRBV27,TGTGCCAGCAGTTTATATCCAGGGGGAACTGGCTACACCTTC,CASSLYPGGTGYTF
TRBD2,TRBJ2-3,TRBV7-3,TGTGCCAGCAGTCGGGGGGGCTCCACAGATACGCAGTATTTT,CASSRGGSTDTQYF
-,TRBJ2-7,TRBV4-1,TGCGCCAGCAGCCAAGAGGTCCCCGCGAGCTCCTACGAGCAGTACTTC,CASSQEVPASSYEQYF
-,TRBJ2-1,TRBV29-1,TGCAGCGTTGTGGGGGGTGCTCCCAATGAGCAGTTCTTC,CSVVGGAPNEQFF
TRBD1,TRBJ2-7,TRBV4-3,TGCGCCAGCAGCCAAGATAGGGGACAGGCCCCCTCCTACGAGCAGTACTTC,CASSQDRGQAPSYEQYF
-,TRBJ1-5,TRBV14,TGTGCCAGCAGCCTATATAGCAATCAGCCCCAGCATTTT,CASSLYSNQPQHF
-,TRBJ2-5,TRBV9,TGTGCCAGCAGCGTAGGGCAGTCCATAGAGACCCAGTACTTC,CASSVGQSIETQYF
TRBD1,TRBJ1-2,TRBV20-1,TGCAGTGCTGGGACAGTTTCCTTC,CSAGTVSF
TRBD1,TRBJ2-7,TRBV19,TGTGCCAGTAGTAGATACTCGGCCGGGACAGTAGCCTACGAGCAGTACTTC,CASSRYSAGTVAYEQYF
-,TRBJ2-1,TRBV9,TGTGCCAGCAGCGTAGTGGGGCGGGGCTCCTACAATGAGCAGTTCTTC,CASSVVGRGSYNEQFF
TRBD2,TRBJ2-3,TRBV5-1,TGCGCCAGCAGCCCGGTGACTAGCATGGATACGCAGTATTTT,CASSPVTSMDTQYF
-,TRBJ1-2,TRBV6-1,TGTGCCAGCAGTGTTTTAGGCTACACCTTC,CASSVLGYTF
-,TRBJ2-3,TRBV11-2,TGTGCCAGCAGCCGTCCGGGACTCACTAGCACAGATACGCAGTATTTT,CASSRPGLTSTDTQYF
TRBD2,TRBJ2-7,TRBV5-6,TGTGCCAGCAGCTCGTGGACGGGAGGGCCGTACGAGCAGTACTTC,CASSSWTGGPYEQYF
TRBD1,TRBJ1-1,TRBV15,TGTGCCACCAGCAGAGAGGACAGGGGGCGCACGGCTTTCTTT,CATSREDRGRTAFF
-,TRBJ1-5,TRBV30,TGTGCCTGGAGACCTAATAGCAATCAGCCCCAGCATTTT,CAWRPNSNQPQHF
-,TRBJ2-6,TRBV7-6,TGTGCCAGCAGCTTAGTGGCGGGTCCAGCGATCAGCGTCCTGACTTTC,CASSLVAGPAISVLTF